These 30 T cell receptor beta chains share one sample of origin, sequenced in a study of control samples from healthy donors and cancer patients. Sequencing was performed with immunoSEQ multiplex PCR; in TCRdb, only in-frame clones are kept and a portion is missing. Counted here are roughly 130,000 clones, 75% to 95% occurring once; the ten biggest clones make up 2% to 2.5%. The sequencing sample was made of blood. The origin of the receptors is a man between 18 and 35 years old in good health.

This clone has more than one count but fewer than ten. The rearrangement links TRBV5-6 to TRBJ1-1, with D tentatively TRBD1 (5 bases). V was trimmed by 0 bases and J by 6 bases, leaving 12 bases between them. The CDR3 runs to 14 residues. From germline, CDR1 is SGHDT and CDR2 YYEEEE. CDR3 in amino acids: CASSLAGVSSEAFF. In DNA, the CDR3 is TGTGCCAGCAGCTTGGCGGGGGTGTCATCTGAAGCTTTCTTT.

V is TRBV19 and J is TRBJ2-3, with D maybe TRBD2 (7 bases). This CDR3 spans 15 amino acids. Germline V gene sequence: CDR1 LNHDA, CDR2 SQIVND (reference sequence). Trimming removed 6 bases from V and 5 bases from J, with 18 bases in between. The CDR3 DNA reads as TGTGCCAGTAGCGGAGGGGGGGGGCCTAGAGATACGCAGTATTTT. Translated, it gives CASSGGGGPRDTQYF.

The chain employs TRBV10-3 and TRBJ1-5, with D unresolved. Germline assignment: CDR1 ENHRY and CDR2 SYGVKD. This CDR3 comprises 12 residues. Trimming shortened V by 6 bases and J by 7 bases, and 10 bases separated the two germline ends. The CDR3 nucleotides are TGTGCCATCAGCTCTATCGACCAGCCCCAGCATTTT. Protein product: CAISSIDQPQHF.

This chain connects TRBV3-1 (or the pseudogene TRBV3-2) to TRBJ2-1; D possibly corresponds to TRBD2 (7 bases). The germline V gene has CDR1 LGHDT and CDR2 YNNKEL (reference sequence). Trimming took 9 bases from V and 9 from J, leaving 24 bases between them. This CDR3 spans 15 amino acids. The CDR3 DNA reads TGTGCCAGTGCGCCGGGGCGGGGGCGCATGGGTGAGCAGTTCTTC. Protein: CASAPGRGRMGEQFF.

V is TRBV4-1 and J is TRBJ2-7; tentatively, D is TRBD1 or TRBD2 (6 bases each). This CDR3 has 16 amino acids. V lost 4 bases and J lost 2, with 18 bases in between. Germline V gene data show CDR1 as MGHRA and CDR2 as YSYEKL. This CDR3 reads CASSRGGLTGPYEQYF. The CDR3 nucleotides are TGCGCCAGCAGCCGAGGAGGGTTGACAGGACCCTACGAGCAGTACTTC.

The genes are TRBV11-3 and TRBJ2-5; no reliable D call. Trimming pared 1 base from V and 5 bases from J, leaving 2 bases between. CDR3 length equals 11 residues. From germline, CDR1 is SGHNT and CDR2 YENEEA. The CDR3 nucleotides are TGTGCCAGCAGCTTAGGGGAGACCCAGTACTTC. Protein product: CASSLGETQYF.

The V gene is TRBV5-4, the J gene TRBJ2-2; the D is unclear. V was pared by 4 bases and J by 5 bases, with 9 bases between. The CDR3 runs 13 residues. The V gene's germline CDR1 is SGHNT and CDR2 YYREEE (reference sequence). The CDR3 nucleotides are TGTGCCAGCAGCCCCCCAAAAACCGGGGAGCTGTTTTTT. As protein: CASSPPKTGELFF.

This chain uses TRBV6-2 or TRBV6-3 with TRBJ2-7; D may be TRBD1 (6 bases). The V gene lost 5 bases and the J gene lost 7 bases, with 18 bases spanning the gap. The CDR3 covers 14 residues. Looked up from germline, CDR1 is MNHEY and CDR2 is SVGEGT. The CDR3 region has the DNA TGTGCCAGCAGTCGCACGTCCGGGACACTTGAGCAGTACGTC. This codes for CASSRTSGTLEQYV.

This clone appeared a few times. This rearrangement joins TRBV5-5 to TRBJ1-3; 9 nucleotides agree with TRBD1. Trimming at V came to 4 bases and at J to 0 bases, leaving 5 bases not matched to a gene. The CDR3 runs to 16 residues. CDR1 is SGHKS, CDR2 YYEKEE, per germline (reference sequence). The CDR3 sequence: CASSIDRGNSGNTIYF. In nucleotides, the CDR3 is TGTGCCAGCAGCATCGACAGGGGGAACTCTGGAAACACCATATATTTT. Full variable domain (remainder filled in from reference TRBV5-5 and TRBJ1-3): DAGVTQSPTHLIKTRGQQVTLRCSPISGHKSVSWYQQVLGQGPQFIFQYYEKEERGRGNFPDRFSARQFPNYSSELNVNALLLGDSALYLCASSIDRGNSGNTIYFGEGSWLTVV.

CDR3 DNA sequence: TGCGCCAGCAGCCAAGATCCTCCGGGACACTTAGCAACTAATGAAAAACTGTTTTTT. It translates to CASSQDPPGHLATNEKLFF. The V call is TRBV4-3, the J call TRBJ1-4, with D tentatively TRBD1 (6 bases). Trimming left V 0 bases short and J 0 bases short, with 17 bases between. Germline values: CDR1 LGHNA, CDR2 YSLEER. The CDR3 is 19 residues long.

This clone was observed a few times. The chain combines TRBV7-2 with TRBJ2-7; 8 bases align to TRBD1. CDR1 SGHTA and CDR2 FQGNSA come from the germline V gene. Trimming removed 5 bases from V and 2 bases from J; junction bases left unmatched: 5. The CDR3 runs to 14 residues. For the CDR3, the DNA is TGTGCCAGCAGCACCGGGACAGGTCCCTACGAGCAGTACGTC. Its protein product is CASSTGTGPYEQYV.

This clone occurred once. The genes are TRBV18 and TRBJ2-7, with TRBD2 identical over 13 bases. The V segment lost 2 bases and the J segment 5 bases; nucleotides outside the gene matches: 3. The germline V gene has CDR1 KGHSH and CDR2 LQKENI. This CDR3 has 15 residues. CDR3 residues: CASSPGLAGVDEQYV. For the CDR3, the DNA is TGTGCCAGCTCACCAGGACTAGCGGGAGTCGACGAGCAGTACGTC.

CDR3 in DNA: TGTGCCAGCGCAGACGGGACTAGTTTAGATACGCAGTATTTT. Protein sequence: CASADGTSLDTQYF. The V gene is TRBV7-8, the J gene TRBJ2-3; 8 bases match TRBD2. The germline gives CDR1 SGHVS, CDR2 FQNEAQ. Trimming removed 8 bases from V and 5 bases from J; junction bases left unmatched: 9. The CDR3 loop spans 14 amino acids.

The rearrangement joins TRBV18 to TRBJ1-6; no firm D call. This CDR3 spans 12 amino acids. CDR1 is KGHSH, CDR2 LQKENI, per germline. Trimming stripped 4 bases from V and 5 bases from J, with 3 bases between. The CDR3 DNA follows: TGTGCCAGCTCACTAGATAATTCACCCCTCCACTTT. This gives the protein CASSLDNSPLHF.

The chain is built from TRBV28 and TRBJ2-3; TRBD2 aligns across 8 bases. This CDR3 is 15 amino acids long. Germline V CDR1 and CDR2: MDHEN, SYDVKM. The trim removed 6 bases at V and 0 bases at J, leaving 5 bases unmatched. This CDR3 reads CASSPGGSSTDTQYF. CDR3 coding DNA: TGTGCCAGCAGCCCGGGGGGGTCCAGCACAGATACGCAGTATTTT.

This chain joins TRBV11-2 and TRBJ2-2, with a tentative D call TRBD2 (5 bases). Per germline, CDR1 SGHAT and CDR2 FQNNGV. Between the trimmed V and J ends, which lost 2 bases and 6 bases, there was a span of 10 bases. CDR3 size: 14 residues. CDR3 protein: CASSLTGEAGELFF. Here the CDR3 DNA reads TGTGCCAGCAGCTTAACCGGGGAAGCCGGGGAGCTGTTTTTT.

This chain joins TRBV10-2 and TRBJ1-6; no firm D call. With 4 bases removed from V and 0 bases from J, the gap between germline ends came to 7 bases. Germline V gene data show CDR1 as WSHSY and CDR2 as SAAADI. The CDR3 sequence is 15 residues long. This chain's CDR3 is CASSGASSYNSPLHF. The CDR3 bases are TGCGCCAGCAGTGGGGCCAGCTCCTATAATTCACCCCTCCACTTT.

The DNA for the CDR3 is TGTGCCAGCAGTCCCTCAGGGGTTTACGAGCAGTACGTC. It is translated as CASSPSGVYEQYV. This sequence joins TRBV6-5 and TRBJ2-7, with D perhaps matching TRBD1 (6 bases). The V and J ends lost 5 bases and 4 bases respectively, with 12 bases between them. There are 13 residues in the CDR3. The V gene's germline CDR1 is MNHEY and CDR2 SVGAGI.

Comment on this clone: A junction end diverges from the germline sequence, so it may reflect a read error. The rearrangement uses TRBV27 and TRBJ1-1; D not certain. Per the germline V gene, CDR1 is MNHEY and CDR2 is SMNVEV (reference sequence). This CDR3 has 13 residues. Here the CDR3 DNA reads TGTGCCAGCAGTCTATCGAGGAACACTGAAGCTTTCTTT. Protein product: CASSLSRNTEAFF.

The chain uses TRBV27 and TRBJ2-1; D not certain. The CDR3 length is 14 residues. Germline V gene sequence: CDR1 MNHEY, CDR2 SMNVEV (reference sequence). Trimming took 4 bases from V and 6 from J, leaving 13 bases between them. The CDR3 reads CASSYSIRGNEQFF. As DNA, the CDR3 is TGTGCCAGCAGTTACAGCATTCGAGGCAATGAGCAGTTCTTC.

This clone was seen a few times. The rearrangement links TRBV7-2 to TRBJ2-7; D might be TRBD1 (5 bases). With 5 bases removed from V and 1 base from J, the gap between germline ends came to 9 bases. Germline CDR1 SGHTA, CDR2 FQGNSA. The CDR3 runs to 13 residues. In nucleotides, the CDR3 is TGTGCCAGCAGCCCCGACAGTTCCTACGAGCAGTACGTC. It translates to CASSPDSSYEQYV.

V and J are TRBV9 and TRBJ2-2, with D perhaps TRBD2 (6 bases). CDR3 length: 17 amino acids. V was shortened by 6 bases and J by 8 bases, with 26 bases between the two germline ends. In germline, CDR1 is SGDLS, CDR2 YYNGEE. CDR3 sequence: CASTEYGGRPGVGELFF. CDR3 DNA sequence: TGTGCCAGCACCGAATACGGGGGACGGCCTGGGGTTGGGGAGCTGTTTTTT.

V gene TRBV6-2 or TRBV6-3 combines with J gene TRBJ2-7; D assignment may be TRBD1 or TRBD2 (5 bases each). The germline gives CDR1 MNHEY, CDR2 SVGEGT. Trimming removed 4 bases from V and 2 bases from J, with 9 bases in between. This CDR3 region has 13 residues. CDR3 protein: CASSSPGPYEQYV. Written as DNA, the CDR3 is TGTGCCAGCAGTTCTCCGGGACCCTACGAGCAGTACGTC.

V usage is TRBV3-1 (or the pseudogene TRBV3-2) and J usage is TRBJ2-4; 7 bases are shared with TRBD2. V lost 1 base and J lost 0; bases outside the gene matches: 0. The CDR3 extends over 15 amino acids. Germline V gene sequence: CDR1 LGHDT, CDR2 YNNKEL (reference sequence). This CDR3 reads CASSQGGGAKNIQYF. DNA of the CDR3: TGTGCCAGCAGCCAAGGCGGGGGAGCCAAAAACATTCAGTACTTC.

This clone has more than one count but fewer than ten. The J gene is TRBJ1-2, the V gene TRBV4-1; 9 bases align to TRBD1. This CDR3 contains 16 residues. V was pared by 0 bases and J by 9 bases, with 11 bases of the junction left unmatched. The V gene's germline CDR1 is MGHRA and CDR2 YSYEKL. This chain's CDR3 is CASSQDGGQGRGSYTF. In DNA, the CDR3 is TGCGCCAGCAGCCAAGACGGGGGACAGGGTAGAGGAAGCTACACCTTC.

The gene calls are TRBV9 and TRBJ1-5, with D hard to call. Trimming removed 0 bases from V and 4 bases from J, with 8 bases in between. This CDR3 is built from 14 residues. Germline values: CDR1 SGDLS, CDR2 YYNGEE. CDR3 residues: CASSVGPVNQPQHF. The CDR3 nucleotides are TGTGCCAGCAGCGTAGGTCCAGTTAATCAGCCCCAGCATTTT.

This chain uses TRBV28 with TRBJ2-2; a weak D match, TRBD1 (5 bases). The CDR3 is made up of 14 amino acids. V lost 1 base to trimming and J lost 5 bases, with 8 bases between them. Germline V gene lookup returns CDR1 MDHEN and CDR2 SYDVKM. The CDR3 here is CASSLLGRTGELFF. CDR3 DNA sequence: TGTGCCAGCAGTTTATTGGGGCGTACCGGGGAGCTGTTTTTT. Using reference TRBV28 and TRBJ2-2 for the parts outside the CDR3, the full variable domain is DVKVTQSSRYLVKRTGEKVFLECVQDMDHENMFWYRQDPGLGLRLIYFSYDVKMKEKGDIPEGYSVSREKKERFSLILESASTNQTSMYLCASSLLGRTGELFFGEGSRLTVL.

In its sample, this clone was seen once. The V gene is TRBV7-9, the J gene TRBJ1-1, with D maybe TRBD1 (6 bases). Germline lookup yields CDR1 SEHNR and CDR2 FQNEAQ (reference sequence). V was clipped by 4 bases and J by 1 base, with 10 bases between them. The CDR3 is made up of 14 amino acids. DNA for the CDR3: TGTGCCAGCAGCTCATCGACAGGGAACACTGAAGCTTTCTTT. As protein: CASSSSTGNTEAFF.

The chain links TRBV2 to TRBJ2-7; D is tentatively TRBD1 or TRBD2 (5 bases each). Germline V gives CDR1 SNHLY, CDR2 FYNNEI. CDR3 length: 11 residues. V was shortened by 9 bases and J by 5 bases, with 11 bases between the two germline ends. The CDR3 nucleotides are TGTGCCAGAGGACGAGGGGACGAGCAGTACTTC. Protein product: CARGRGDEQYF.

The chain uses TRBV5-1 and TRBJ1-4; 9 bases line up with TRBD1. V trimming: 0 bases; J trimming: 8 bases; junction bases outside the gene matches: 5. Germline V gene data show CDR1 as SGHRS and CDR2 as YFSETQ. CDR3 length: 15 amino acids. Written as DNA, the CDR3 is TGCGCCAGCAGCTTGGCGGGACAGGGCGCAGAAAAACTGTTTTTT. As protein: CASSLAGQGAEKLFF.